The entry that follows covers one TCR beta chain sequence. The data were taken from a study of cytomegalovirus exposure and HLA in healthy donors. Profiled with immunoSEQ multiplex PCR; TCRdb holds only in-frame clones, not every one. The repertoire holds 200,000 or so clones, around 88% seen once, with just under 3% in the top ten. The length of the CDR3 is 13 residues. The germline gives CDR1 SGHDN, CDR2 FVKESK. V shed 7 bases and J shed 2 bases, with 9 bases lying between them. The receptor's source is a woman aged 18-29 years in good health and CMV-seronegative. The chain couples TRBV14 to TRBJ1-3; D call uncertain. Sequencing was done on a sample of PBMCs. In DNA, the CDR3 is TGTGCCAGCACGGCGGCGCCTGGAAACACCATATATTTT. Encoded protein: CASTAAPGNTIYF.